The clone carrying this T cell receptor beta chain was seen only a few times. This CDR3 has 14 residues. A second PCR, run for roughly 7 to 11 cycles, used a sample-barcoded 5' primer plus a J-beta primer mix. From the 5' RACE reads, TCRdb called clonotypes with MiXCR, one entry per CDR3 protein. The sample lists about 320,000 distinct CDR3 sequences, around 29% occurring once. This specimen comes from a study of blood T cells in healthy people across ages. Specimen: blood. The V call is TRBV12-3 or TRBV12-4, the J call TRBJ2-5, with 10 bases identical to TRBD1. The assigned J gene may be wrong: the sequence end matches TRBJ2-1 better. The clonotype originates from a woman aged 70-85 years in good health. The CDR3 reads CASSFRTGGNEQFF. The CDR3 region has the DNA TGTGCCAGCAGTTTCCGGACAGGGGGCAATGAGCAGTTCTTC.